This paragraph covers one T cell receptor beta chain sequence. V was shortened by 5 bases and J by 7 bases, with 18 bases between the two germline ends. This CDR3 has 14 amino acids. Germline loops: CDR1 MNHNY, CDR2 SVGAGI (reference sequence). This sample is drawn from a study of OX40 agonist ivuxolimab in advanced cancers. Study details: There were three patients with partial responses, one having hepatocellular carcinoma and two cutaneous melanoma.

Sequenced by immunoSEQ multiplex PCR; TCRdb stores in-frame clones only, minus some. This sample yields 55,000 to 70,000 clones, of which approximately 89% are seen a single time; roughly 1% belongs to the top ten. The genes are TRBV6-6 and TRBJ2-7; D may be TRBD1 (6 bases). The source was CD4+ or CD8+ T cells sorted from blood, collected in a trial of the OX40 agonist ivuxolimab. The source is an adult with an advanced solid tumor such as melanoma, head and neck, liver or kidney cancer. CDR3 loop: CASSDDKGVREQYF. The CDR3 DNA is TGTGCCAGCAGTGACGACAAGGGGGTAAGGGAGCAGTACTTC.